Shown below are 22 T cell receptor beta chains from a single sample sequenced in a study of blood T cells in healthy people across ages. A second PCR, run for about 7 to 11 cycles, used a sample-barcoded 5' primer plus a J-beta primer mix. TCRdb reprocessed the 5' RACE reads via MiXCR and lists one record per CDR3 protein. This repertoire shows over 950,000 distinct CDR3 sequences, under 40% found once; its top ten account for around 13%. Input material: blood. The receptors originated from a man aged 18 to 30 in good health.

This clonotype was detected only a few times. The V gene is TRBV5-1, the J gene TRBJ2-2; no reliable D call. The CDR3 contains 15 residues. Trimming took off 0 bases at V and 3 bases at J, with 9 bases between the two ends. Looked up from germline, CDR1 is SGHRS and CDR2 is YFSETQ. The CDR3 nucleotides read TGCGCCAGCAGCTTGGACGGCCAGGACACCGGGGAGCTGTTTTTT. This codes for CASSLDGQDTGELFF. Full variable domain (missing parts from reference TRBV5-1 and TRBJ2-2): KAGVTQTPRYLIKTRGQQVTLSCSPISGHRSVSWYQQTPGQGLQFLFEYFSETQRNKGNFPGRFSGRQFSNSRSEMNVSTLELGDSALYLCASSLDGQDTGELFFGEGSRLTVL.

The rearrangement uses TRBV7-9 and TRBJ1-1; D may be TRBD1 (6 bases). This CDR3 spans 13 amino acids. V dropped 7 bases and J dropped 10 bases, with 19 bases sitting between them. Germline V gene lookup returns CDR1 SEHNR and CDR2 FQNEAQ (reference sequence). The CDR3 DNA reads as TGTGCCAGCACGGACAGCACAAGGTTTATAGCTTTCTTT. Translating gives CASTDSTRFIAFF.

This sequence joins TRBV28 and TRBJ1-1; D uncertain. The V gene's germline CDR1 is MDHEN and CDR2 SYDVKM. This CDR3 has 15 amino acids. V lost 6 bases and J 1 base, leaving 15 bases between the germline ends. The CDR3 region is CASSKPEVRNTEAFF. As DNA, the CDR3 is TGTGCCAGCAGCAAACCGGAGGTCCGGAACACTGAAGCTTTCTTT.

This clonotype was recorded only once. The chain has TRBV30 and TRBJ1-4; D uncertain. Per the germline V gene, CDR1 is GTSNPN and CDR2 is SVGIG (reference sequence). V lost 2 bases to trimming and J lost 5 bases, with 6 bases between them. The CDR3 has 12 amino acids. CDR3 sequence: CAWSRRNEKLFF. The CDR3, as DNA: TGTGCCTGGAGTAGACGAAATGAAAAACTGTTTTTT.

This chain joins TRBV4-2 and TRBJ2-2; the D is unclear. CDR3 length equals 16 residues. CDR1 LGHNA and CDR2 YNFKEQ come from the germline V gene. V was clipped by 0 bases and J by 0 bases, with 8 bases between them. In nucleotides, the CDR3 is TGTGCCAGCAGCCAAGAGGTCTACTCGAACACCGGGGAGCTGTTTTTT. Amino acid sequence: CASSQEVYSNTGELFF.

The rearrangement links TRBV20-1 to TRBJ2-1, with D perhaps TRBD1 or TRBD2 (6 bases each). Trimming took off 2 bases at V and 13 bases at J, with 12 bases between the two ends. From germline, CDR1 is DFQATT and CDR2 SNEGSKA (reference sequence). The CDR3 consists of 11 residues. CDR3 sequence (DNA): TGCAGTGCTAGACTAGGGGGGCCCCAGTTCTTC. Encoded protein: CSARLGGPQFF.

The CDR3 sequence: CASSTSLPGQGYNEQYF. The CDR3 nucleotides read TGTGCCAGCAGTACATCACTACCGGGACAGGGCTACAATGAGCAGTACTTC. The chain carries TRBV12-3 or TRBV12-4 and TRBJ2-1; 9 nucleotides match TRBD1. The DNA end is a closer match to TRBJ2-7, so the J assignment may be wrong. This CDR3 spans 17 amino acids.

As DNA, the CDR3 is TGTGCCAGCAGCGAAGCAGACTGGTACGAGCAGTACTTC. Amino acid sequence: CASSEADWYEQYF. This chain joins TRBV3-1 and TRBJ2-7; D is ambiguous. The germline CDR1 and CDR2 sequences are LGHDT and YNNKEL (reference sequence). The CDR3 is 13 amino acids. Between the trimmed V and J ends, which lost 5 bases and 4 bases, there was a span of 12 bases.

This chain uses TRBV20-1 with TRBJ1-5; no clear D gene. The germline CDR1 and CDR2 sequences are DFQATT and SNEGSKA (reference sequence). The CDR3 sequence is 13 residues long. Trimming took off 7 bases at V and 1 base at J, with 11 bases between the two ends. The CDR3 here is CSGRTESNQPQHF. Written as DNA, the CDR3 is TGCAGTGGCAGGACGGAAAGCAATCAGCCCCAGCATTTT.

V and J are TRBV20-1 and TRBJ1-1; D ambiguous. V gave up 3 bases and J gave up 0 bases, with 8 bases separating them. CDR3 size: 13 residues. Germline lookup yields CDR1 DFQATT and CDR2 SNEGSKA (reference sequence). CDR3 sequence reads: CSARESVNTEAFF. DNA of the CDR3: TGCAGTGCTAGGGAGTCAGTGAACACTGAAGCTTTCTTT.

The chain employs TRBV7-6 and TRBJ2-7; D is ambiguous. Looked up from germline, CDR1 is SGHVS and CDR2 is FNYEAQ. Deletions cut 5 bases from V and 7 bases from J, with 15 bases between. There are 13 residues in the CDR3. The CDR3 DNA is TGTGCCAGCAGCCCGGTGTTTCACAATGAGCAGTACTTC. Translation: CASSPVFHNEQYF.

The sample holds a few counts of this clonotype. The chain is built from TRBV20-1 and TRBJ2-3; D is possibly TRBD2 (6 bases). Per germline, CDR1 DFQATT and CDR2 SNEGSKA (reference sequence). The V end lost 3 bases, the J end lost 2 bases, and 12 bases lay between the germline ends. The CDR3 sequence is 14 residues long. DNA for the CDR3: TGCAGTGCTAGGAGCGGGCAGTACACAGATACGCAGTATTTT. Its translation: CSARSGQYTDTQYF.

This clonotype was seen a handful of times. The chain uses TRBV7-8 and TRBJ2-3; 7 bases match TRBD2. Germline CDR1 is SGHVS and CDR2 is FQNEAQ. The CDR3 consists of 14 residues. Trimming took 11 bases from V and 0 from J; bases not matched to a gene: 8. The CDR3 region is CAGGASGSTDTQYF. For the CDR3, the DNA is TGTGCCGGCGGGGCTAGCGGAAGCACAGATACGCAGTATTTT.

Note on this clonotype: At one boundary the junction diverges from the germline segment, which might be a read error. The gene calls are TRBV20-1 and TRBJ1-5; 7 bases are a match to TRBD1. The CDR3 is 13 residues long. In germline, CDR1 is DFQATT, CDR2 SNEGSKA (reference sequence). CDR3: CSARRDSNQPRHF. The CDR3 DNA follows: TGCAGTGCCCGAAGGGACAGCAATCAGCCCCGGCATTTT.

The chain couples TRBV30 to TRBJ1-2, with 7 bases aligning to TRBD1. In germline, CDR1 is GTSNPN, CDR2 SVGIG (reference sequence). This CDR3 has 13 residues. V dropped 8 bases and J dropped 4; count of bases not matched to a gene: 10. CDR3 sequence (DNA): TGTGCCGGGGACAGTCGCACCTCCTATGGCTACACCTTC. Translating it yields CAGDSRTSYGYTF.

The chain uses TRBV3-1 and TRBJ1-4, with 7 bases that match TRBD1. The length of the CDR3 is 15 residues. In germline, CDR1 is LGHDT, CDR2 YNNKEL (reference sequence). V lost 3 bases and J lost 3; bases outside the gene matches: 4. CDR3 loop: CASSQGTAPNEKLFF. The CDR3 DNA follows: TGTGCCAGCAGCCAGGGGACAGCGCCTAATGAAAAACTGTTTTTT.

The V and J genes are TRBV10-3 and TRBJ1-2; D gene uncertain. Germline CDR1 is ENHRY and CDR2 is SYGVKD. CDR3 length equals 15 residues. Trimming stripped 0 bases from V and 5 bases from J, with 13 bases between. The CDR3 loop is CAISESPAVVYGYTF. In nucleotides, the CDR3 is TGTGCCATCAGTGAGTCGCCGGCGGTGGTATATGGCTACACCTTC.

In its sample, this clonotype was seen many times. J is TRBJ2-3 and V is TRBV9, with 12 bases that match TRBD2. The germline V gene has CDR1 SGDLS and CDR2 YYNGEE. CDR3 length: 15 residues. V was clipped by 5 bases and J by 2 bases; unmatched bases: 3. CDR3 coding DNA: TGTGCCAGCAGTGCTAGCGGGGGGGCCACAGATACGCAGTATTTT. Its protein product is CASSASGGATDTQYF.

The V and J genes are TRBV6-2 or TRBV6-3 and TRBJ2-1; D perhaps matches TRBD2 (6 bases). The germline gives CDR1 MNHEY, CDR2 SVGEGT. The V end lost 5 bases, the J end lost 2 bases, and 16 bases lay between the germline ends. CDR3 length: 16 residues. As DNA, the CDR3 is TGTGCCAGCAGTCCACAACCTAGCGCTACCTACAATGAGCAGTTCTTC. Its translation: CASSPQPSATYNEQFF.

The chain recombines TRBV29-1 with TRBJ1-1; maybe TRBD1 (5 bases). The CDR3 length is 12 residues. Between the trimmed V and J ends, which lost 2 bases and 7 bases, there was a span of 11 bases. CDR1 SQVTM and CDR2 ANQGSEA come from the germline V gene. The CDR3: CSVETGPLEAFF. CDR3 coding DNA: TGCAGCGTTGAAACAGGACCTCTTGAAGCTTTCTTT.

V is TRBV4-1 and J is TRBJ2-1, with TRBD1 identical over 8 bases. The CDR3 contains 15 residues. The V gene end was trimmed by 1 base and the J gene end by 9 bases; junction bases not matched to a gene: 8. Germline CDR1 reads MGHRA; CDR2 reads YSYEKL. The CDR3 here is CASSQGHRGDGEQFF. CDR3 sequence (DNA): TGCGCCAGCAGCCAAGGGCACAGGGGGGACGGTGAGCAGTTCTTC.

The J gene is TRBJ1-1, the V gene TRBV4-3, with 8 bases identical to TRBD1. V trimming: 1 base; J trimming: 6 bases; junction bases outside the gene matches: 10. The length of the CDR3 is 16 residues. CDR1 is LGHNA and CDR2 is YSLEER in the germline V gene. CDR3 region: CASSQVQGAIDAEAFF. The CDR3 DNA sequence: TGCGCCAGCAGCCAAGTGCAGGGGGCCATTGACGCTGAAGCTTTCTTT.